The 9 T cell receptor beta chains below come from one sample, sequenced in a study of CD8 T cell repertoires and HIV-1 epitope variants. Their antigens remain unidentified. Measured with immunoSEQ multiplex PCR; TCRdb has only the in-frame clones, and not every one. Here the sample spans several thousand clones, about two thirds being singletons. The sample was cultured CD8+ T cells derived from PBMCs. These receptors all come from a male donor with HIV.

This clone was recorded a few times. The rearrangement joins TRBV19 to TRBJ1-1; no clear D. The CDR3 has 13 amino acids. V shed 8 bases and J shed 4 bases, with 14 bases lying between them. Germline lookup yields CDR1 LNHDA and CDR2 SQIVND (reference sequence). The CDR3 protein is CASASGGITEAFF. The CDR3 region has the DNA TGTGCCAGTGCGTCGGGAGGGATCACTGAAGCTTTCTTT. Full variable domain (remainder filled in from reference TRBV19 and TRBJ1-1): DGGITQSPKYLFRKEGQNVTLSCEQNLNHDAMYWYRQDPGQGLRLIYYSQIVNDFQKGDIAEGYSVSREKKESFPLTVTSAQKNPTAFYLCASASGGITEAFFGQGTRLTVV.

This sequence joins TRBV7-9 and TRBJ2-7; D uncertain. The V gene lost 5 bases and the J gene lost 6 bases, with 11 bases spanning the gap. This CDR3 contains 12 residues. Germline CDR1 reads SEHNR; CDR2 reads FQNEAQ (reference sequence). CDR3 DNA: TGTGCCAGCAGCACGCAGGTTTTCGAGCAGTACTTC. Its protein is CASSTQVFEQYF.

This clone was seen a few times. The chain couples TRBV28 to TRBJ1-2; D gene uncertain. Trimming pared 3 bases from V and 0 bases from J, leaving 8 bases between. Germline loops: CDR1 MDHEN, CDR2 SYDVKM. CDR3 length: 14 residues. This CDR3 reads CASSFELANYGYTF. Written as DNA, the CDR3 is TGTGCCAGCAGTTTTGAGCTCGCTAACTATGGCTACACCTTC.

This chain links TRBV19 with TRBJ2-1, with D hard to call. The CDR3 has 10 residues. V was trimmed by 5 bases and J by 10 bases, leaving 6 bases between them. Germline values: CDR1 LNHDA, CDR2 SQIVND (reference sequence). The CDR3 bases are TGTGCCAGTAGTGGGTCCGAGCAGTTCTTC. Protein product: CASSGSEQFF. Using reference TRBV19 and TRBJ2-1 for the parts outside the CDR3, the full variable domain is DGGITQSPKYLFRKEGQNVTLSCEQNLNHDAMYWYRQDPGQGLRLIYYSQIVNDFQKGDIAEGYSVSREKKESFPLTVTSAQKNPTAFYLCASSGSEQFFGPGTRLTVL.

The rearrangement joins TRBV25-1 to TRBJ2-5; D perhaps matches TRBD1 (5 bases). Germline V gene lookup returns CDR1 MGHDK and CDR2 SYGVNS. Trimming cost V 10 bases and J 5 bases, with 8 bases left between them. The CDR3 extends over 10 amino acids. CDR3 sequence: CATHRETQYF. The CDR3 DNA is TGTGCCACCCACAGGGAGACCCAGTACTTC.

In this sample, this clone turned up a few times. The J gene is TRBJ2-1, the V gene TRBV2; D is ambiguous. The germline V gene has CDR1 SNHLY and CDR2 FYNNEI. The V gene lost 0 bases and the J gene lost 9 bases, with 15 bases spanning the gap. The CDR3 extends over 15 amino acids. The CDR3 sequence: CASSEALGPRSEQFF. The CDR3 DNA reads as TGTGCCAGCAGTGAAGCGCTAGGTCCACGCAGTGAGCAGTTCTTC.

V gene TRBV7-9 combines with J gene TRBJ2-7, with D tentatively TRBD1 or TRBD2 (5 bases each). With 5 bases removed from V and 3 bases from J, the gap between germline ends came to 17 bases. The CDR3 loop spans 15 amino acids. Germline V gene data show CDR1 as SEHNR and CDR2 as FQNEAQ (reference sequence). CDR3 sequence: CASSPILGTRYEQYF. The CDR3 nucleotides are TGTGCCAGCAGCCCGATTTTGGGGACCCGCTACGAGCAGTACTTC.

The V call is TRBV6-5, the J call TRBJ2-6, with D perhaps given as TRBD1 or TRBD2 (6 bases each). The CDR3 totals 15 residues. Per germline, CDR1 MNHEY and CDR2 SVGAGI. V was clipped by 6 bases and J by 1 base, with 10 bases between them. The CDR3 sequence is CASSEGGSGANVLTF. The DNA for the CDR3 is TGTGCCAGCAGCGAGGGGGGTTCTGGGGCCAACGTCCTGACTTTC.

The CDR3 nucleotides are TGTGCCAGCAGTTCCGGACAGGGGGCGAATTCACCCCTCCACTTT. It yields the protein CASSSGQGANSPLHF. This sequence joins TRBV6-5 and TRBJ1-6; 11 nucleotides align to TRBD1. The trim removed 4 bases at V and 7 bases at J, leaving 3 bases unmatched. The CDR3 length is 15 residues. CDR1 is MNHEY, CDR2 SVGAGI, per germline.